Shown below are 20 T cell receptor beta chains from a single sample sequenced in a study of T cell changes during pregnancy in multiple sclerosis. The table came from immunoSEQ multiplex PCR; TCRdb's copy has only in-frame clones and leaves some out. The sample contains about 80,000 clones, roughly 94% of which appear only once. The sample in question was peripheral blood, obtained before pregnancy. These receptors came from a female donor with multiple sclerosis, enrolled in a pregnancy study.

The CDR3 loop reads CSVEGERQGAIEAFF. DNA of the CDR3: TGCAGCGTTGAAGGGGAGAGACAGGGGGCCATTGAAGCTTTCTTT. J is TRBJ1-1 and V is TRBV29-1; 10 bases are shared with TRBD1. With V trimmed by 1 base and J by 7 bases, 9 bases remained unmatched. This CDR3 contains 15 residues. Germline CDR1 reads SQVTM; CDR2 reads ANQGSEA.

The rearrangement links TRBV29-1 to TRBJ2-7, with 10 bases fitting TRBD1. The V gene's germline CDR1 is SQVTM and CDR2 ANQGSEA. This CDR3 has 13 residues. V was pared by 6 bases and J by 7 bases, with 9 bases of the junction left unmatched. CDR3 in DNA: TGCAGCGTGAAGGGACAGGGGAACGCGGAGCAGTACTTC. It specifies CSVKGQGNAEQYF.

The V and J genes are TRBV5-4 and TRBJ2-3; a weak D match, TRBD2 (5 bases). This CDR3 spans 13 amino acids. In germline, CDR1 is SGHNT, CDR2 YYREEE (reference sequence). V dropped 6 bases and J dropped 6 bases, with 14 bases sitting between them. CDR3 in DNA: TGTGCCAGCACCGGGCGGGTAGATGATACGCAGTATTTT. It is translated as CASTGRVDDTQYF.

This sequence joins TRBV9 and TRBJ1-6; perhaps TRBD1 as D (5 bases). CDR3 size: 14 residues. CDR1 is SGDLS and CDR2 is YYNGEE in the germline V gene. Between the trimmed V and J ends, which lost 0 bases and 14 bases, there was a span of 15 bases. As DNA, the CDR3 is TGTGCCAGCAGCGTAGGGGGCGTATCGTCGGCCCTCCACTTT. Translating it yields CASSVGGVSSALHF.

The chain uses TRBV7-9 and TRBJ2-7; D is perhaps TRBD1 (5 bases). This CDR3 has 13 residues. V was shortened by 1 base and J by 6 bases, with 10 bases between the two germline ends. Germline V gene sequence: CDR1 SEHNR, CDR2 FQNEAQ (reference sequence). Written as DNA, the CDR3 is TGTGCCAGCAGCTTAGATCAGGGATCCGAGCAGTACTTC. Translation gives CASSLDQGSEQYF.

The CDR3 coding sequence is TGTGCCTGGTGGGGGACAACCGAGGGGTACACCTTC. Translated: CAWWGTTEGYTF. The chain combines TRBV30 with TRBJ1-2, with D possibly being TRBD1 (6 bases). This CDR3 has 12 amino acids. From germline, CDR1 is GTSNPN and CDR2 SVGIG (reference sequence). Trimming took 5 bases from V and 11 from J, leaving 18 bases between them.

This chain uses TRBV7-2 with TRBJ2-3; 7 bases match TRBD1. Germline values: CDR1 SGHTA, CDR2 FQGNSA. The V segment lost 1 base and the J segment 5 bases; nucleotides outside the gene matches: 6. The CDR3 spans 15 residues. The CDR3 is CASSLETGVLDTQYF. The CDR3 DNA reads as TGTGCCAGCAGCTTAGAAACAGGGGTGCTAGATACGCAGTATTTT.

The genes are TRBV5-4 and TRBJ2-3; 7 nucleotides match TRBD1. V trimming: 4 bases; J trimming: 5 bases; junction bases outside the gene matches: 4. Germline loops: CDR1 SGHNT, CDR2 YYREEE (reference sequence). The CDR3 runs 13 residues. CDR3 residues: CASSGSGGDTQYF. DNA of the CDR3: TGTGCCAGCAGCGGCTCAGGGGGAGATACGCAGTATTTT.

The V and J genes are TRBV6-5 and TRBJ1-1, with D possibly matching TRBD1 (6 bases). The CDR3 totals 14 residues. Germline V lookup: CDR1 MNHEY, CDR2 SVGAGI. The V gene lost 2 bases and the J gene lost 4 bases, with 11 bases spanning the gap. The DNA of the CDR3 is TGTGCCAGCAGTTACGGGGGCTGGGGCACTGAAGCTTTCTTT. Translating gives CASSYGGWGTEAFF.

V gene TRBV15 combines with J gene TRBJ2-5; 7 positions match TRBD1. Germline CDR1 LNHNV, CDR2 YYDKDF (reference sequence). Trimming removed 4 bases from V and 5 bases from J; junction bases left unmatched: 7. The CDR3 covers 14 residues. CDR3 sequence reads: CATSKPGTDETQYF. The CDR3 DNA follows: TGTGCCACCAGCAAACCCGGGACAGACGAGACCCAGTACTTC.

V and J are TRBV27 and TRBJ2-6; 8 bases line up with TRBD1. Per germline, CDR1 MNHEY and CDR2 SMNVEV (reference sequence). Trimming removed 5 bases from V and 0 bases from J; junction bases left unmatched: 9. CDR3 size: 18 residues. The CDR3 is CASSPRGQVISGANVLTF. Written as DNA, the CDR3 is TGTGCCAGCAGTCCCCGGGGACAGGTAATCTCTGGGGCCAACGTCCTGACTTTC.

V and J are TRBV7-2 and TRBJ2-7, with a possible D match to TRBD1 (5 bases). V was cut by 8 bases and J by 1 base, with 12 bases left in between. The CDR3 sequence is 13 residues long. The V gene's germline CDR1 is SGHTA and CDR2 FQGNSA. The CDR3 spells CASRYPGSYEQYF. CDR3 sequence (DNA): TGTGCCAGCCGATACCCAGGGTCCTACGAGCAGTACTTC. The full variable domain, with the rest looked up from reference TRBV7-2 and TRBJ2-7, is GAGVSQSPSNKVTEKGKDVELRCDPISGHTALYWYRQSLGQGLEFLIYFQGNSAPDKSGLPSDRFSAERTGGSVSTLTIQRTQQEDSAVYLCASRYPGSYEQYFGPGTRLTVT.

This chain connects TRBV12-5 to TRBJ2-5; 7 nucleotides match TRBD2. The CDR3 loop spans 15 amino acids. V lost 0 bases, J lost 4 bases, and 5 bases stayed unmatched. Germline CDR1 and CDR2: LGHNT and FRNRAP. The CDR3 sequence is CASGLVAGFGETQYF. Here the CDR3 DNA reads TGTGCTAGTGGTTTGGTAGCGGGGTTTGGAGAGACCCAGTACTTC.

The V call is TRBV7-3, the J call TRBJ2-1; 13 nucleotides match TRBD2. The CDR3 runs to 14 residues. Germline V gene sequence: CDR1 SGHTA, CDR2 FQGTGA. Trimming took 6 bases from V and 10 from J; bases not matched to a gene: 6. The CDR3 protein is CASRPTSGGAEQFF. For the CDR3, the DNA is TGTGCCAGCAGACCCACTAGCGGGGGGGCCGAGCAGTTCTTC.

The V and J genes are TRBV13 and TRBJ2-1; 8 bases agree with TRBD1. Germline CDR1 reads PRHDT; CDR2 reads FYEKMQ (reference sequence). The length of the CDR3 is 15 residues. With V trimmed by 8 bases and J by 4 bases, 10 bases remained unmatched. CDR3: CASSYGDRLYNEQFF. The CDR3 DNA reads TGTGCCAGCTCCTATGGGGACAGGTTGTACAATGAGCAGTTCTTC.

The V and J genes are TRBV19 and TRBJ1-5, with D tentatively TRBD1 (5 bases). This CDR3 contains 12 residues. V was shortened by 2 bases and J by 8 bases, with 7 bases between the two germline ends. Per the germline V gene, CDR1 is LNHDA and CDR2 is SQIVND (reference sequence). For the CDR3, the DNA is TGTGCCAGTAGTATACAGGGTGAGCCCCAGCATTTT. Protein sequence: CASSIQGEPQHF.

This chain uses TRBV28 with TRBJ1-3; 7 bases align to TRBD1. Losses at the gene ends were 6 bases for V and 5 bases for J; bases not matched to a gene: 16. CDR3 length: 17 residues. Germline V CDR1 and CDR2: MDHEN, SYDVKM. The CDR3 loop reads CASRPLGPIGGRNTIYF. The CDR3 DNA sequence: TGTGCCAGCAGACCCCTCGGCCCGATAGGGGGCCGAAACACCATATATTTT. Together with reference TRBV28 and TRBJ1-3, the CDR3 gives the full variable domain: DVKVTQSSRYLVKRTGEKVFLECVQDMDHENMFWYRQDPGLGLRLIYFSYDVKMKEKGDIPEGYSVSREKKERFSLILESASTNQTSMYLCASRPLGPIGGRNTIYFGEGSWLTVV.

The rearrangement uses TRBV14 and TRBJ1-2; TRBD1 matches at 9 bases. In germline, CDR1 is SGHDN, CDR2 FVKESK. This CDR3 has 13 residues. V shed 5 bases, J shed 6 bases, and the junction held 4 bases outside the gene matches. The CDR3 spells CASSLQGAHGYTF. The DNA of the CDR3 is TGTGCCAGCAGCTTACAGGGGGCGCATGGCTACACCTTC.

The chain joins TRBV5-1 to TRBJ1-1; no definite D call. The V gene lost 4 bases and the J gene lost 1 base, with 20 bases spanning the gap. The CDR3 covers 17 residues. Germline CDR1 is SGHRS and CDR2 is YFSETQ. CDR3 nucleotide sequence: TGCGCCAGCAGCCCGTATGGTGGCGGATCGCCGAACACTGAAGCTTTCTTT. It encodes CASSPYGGGSPNTEAFF.

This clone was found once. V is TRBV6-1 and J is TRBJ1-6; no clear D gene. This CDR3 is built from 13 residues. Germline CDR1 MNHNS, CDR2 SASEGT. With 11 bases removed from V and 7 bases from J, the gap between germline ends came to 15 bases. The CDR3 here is CALAPRGNSPLHF. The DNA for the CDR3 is TGTGCCCTTGCACCCCGAGGCAATTCACCCCTCCACTTT.